The sequence of this T cell receptor (beta chain) was determined in a study of T-cell reconstitution after alpha-beta-depleted transplantation in children. This clonotype showed up just a few times. Its specificity is not known. The library targeted TCRbeta and was prepared with unique molecular identifiers. MiXCR, applied by TCRdb to the PCR reads, yields one record per CDR3 protein. The data show 540,000 or so distinct CDR3 sequences, under 30% seen once. The CDR3 has 14 amino acids. Unmatched junction bases numbered 6, after V lost 3 bases and J lost 6 bases. Germline V gene lookup returns CDR1 SGHAT and CDR2 FQNNGV. Study-wide results and caveats: Expanded graft clones numbering several hundred reportedly gave rise to alpha-beta T cells about two months after transplant. After transplant, high TCRbeta diversity at day 60 in some patients arose from surviving recipient T cells and thymic progenitors. Newly generated T cells supplied most T-cell counts and diversity one year post-transplant.

This chain connects TRBV11-2 to TRBJ2-3; 7 bases line up with TRBD1. This TCR was recovered from a boy less than two years old who had a stem cell transplant for acute myeloid leukemia, so the T cells may come from the graft donor. Specimen: PBMCs, mostly from graft donor cells, collected 360 days after TCRalphabeta/CD19-depleted stem cell transplant. The CDR3 DNA reads TGTGCCAGCAGCTTCGAGGGGGCCCACGATACGCAGTATTTT. Encoded protein: CASSFEGAHDTQYF.